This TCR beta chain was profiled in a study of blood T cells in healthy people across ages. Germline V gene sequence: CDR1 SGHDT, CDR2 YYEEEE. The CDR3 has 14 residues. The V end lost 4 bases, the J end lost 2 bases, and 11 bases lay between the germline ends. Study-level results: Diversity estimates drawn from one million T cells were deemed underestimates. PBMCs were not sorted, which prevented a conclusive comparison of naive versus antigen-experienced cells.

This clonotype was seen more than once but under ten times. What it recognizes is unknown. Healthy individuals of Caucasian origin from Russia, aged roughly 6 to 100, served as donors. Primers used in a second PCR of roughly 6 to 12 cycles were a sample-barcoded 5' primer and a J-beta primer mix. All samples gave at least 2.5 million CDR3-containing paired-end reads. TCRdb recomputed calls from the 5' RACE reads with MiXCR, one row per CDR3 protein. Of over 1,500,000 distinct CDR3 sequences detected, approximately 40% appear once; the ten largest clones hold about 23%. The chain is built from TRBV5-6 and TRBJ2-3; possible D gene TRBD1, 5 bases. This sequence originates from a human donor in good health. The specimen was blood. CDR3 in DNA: TGTGCCAGCAGCCCTTCGACAGCCACAGATACGCAGTATTTT. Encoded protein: CASSPSTATDTQYF. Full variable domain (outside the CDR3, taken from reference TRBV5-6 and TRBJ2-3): DAGVTQSPTHLIKTRGQQVTLRCSPKSGHDTVSWYQQALGQGPQFIFQYYEEEERQRGNFPDRFSGHQFPNYSSELNVNALLLGDSALYLCASSPSTATDTQYFGPGTRLTVL.